One and the same sample provided the 21 T cell receptor beta chains below, sequenced in a study of T cell changes during pregnancy in multiple sclerosis. The table came from immunoSEQ multiplex PCR; TCRdb's copy has only in-frame clones and leaves some out. The table includes under 60,000 clones, around 93% detected once. This specimen consisted of CD4+ T cells from peripheral blood mononuclear cells, obtained after pregnancy. Receptors originate from a female donor with multiple sclerosis, enrolled in a pregnancy study.

The chain carries TRBV27 and TRBJ2-7; a weak D match, TRBD1 (7 bases). The CDR3 sequence is 17 residues long. Germline CDR1 is MNHEY and CDR2 is SMNVEV (reference sequence). The V and J ends lost 5 bases and 4 bases respectively, with 24 bases between them. The CDR3 DNA sequence: TGTGCCAGCAGTCTAAGGGTGGAGGGGGCGCATTGGTACGAGCAGTACTTC. Residues: CASSLRVEGAHWYEQYF.

The chain carries TRBV5-1 and TRBJ1-1, with no clear D. The V end lost 4 bases, the J end lost 7 bases, and 14 bases lay between the germline ends. The CDR3 consists of 13 residues. Germline assignment: CDR1 SGHRS and CDR2 YFSETQ. CDR3 coding DNA: TGCGCCAGCAGCCCTGGCCCGGGGAGTGAAGCTTTCTTT. Translating gives CASSPGPGSEAFF.

The V call is TRBV2, the J call TRBJ1-5; D gene ambiguous. The germline gives CDR1 SNHLY, CDR2 FYNNEI. This CDR3 spans 14 amino acids. The V end lost 4 bases, the J end lost 0 bases, and 7 bases lay between the germline ends. The CDR3 is CASSGHYSNQPQHF. The CDR3 DNA sequence: TGTGCCAGCAGTGGGCACTATAGCAATCAGCCCCAGCATTTT.

This clone has just a few counts. V is TRBV5-1 and J is TRBJ2-3, with 9 bases fitting TRBD2. In germline, CDR1 is SGHRS, CDR2 YFSETQ. V dropped 7 bases and J dropped 12; count of bases not matched to a gene: 6. The CDR3 has 11 amino acids. CDR3 sequence reads: CASASAGGQYF. The DNA of the CDR3 is TGCGCCAGCGCCTCAGCGGGGGGCCAGTATTTT.

This clone was observed a single time. The chain joins TRBV5-8 to TRBJ2-2, with no clear D. Trimming took 0 bases from V and 1 from J, leaving 7 bases between them. The CDR3 is 15 residues long. Looked up from germline, CDR1 is SGHTS and CDR2 is YDEGEE. CDR3 amino acids: CASSLGRRNTGELFF. CDR3 bases: TGTGCCAGCAGCTTGGGCAGGCGGAACACCGGGGAGCTGTTTTTT.

J is TRBJ1-2 and V is TRBV30, with TRBD1 identical over 10 bases. The CDR3 is 14 residues long. Unmatched junction bases numbered 6, after V lost 4 bases and J lost 4 bases. Germline lookup yields CDR1 GTSNPN and CDR2 SVGIG (reference sequence). The CDR3 spells CAWTGRDRGYGYTF. CDR3 coding DNA: TGTGCCTGGACCGGCCGGGACAGGGGCTATGGCTACACCTTC.

This chain links TRBV10-2 with TRBJ2-7; TRBD2 agrees at 9 bases. V trimming: 7 bases; J trimming: 3 bases; junction bases outside the gene matches: 7. This CDR3 is built from 14 residues. Germline CDR1 WSHSY, CDR2 SAAADI. This CDR3 reads CASTKLAGFYEQYF. For the CDR3, the DNA is TGCGCCAGCACAAAGCTAGCGGGGTTCTACGAGCAGTACTTC.

The chain has TRBV7-2 and TRBJ1-1; TRBD1 aligns across 9 bases. Germline CDR1 SGHTA, CDR2 FQGNSA. CDR3 size: 15 residues. V was pared by 6 bases and J by 0 bases, with 5 bases of the junction left unmatched. The CDR3 bases are TGTGCCAGCAGGGGACAGGGTTGGATGAACACTGAAGCTTTCTTT. It codes for CASRGQGWMNTEAFF.

V and J are TRBV14 and TRBJ1-2; no reliable D call. V was shortened by 3 bases and J by 8 bases, with 19 bases between the two germline ends. Per the germline V gene, CDR1 is SGHDN and CDR2 is FVKESK. This CDR3 has 15 amino acids. The chain's CDR3 is CASSQAGGQAGGYTF. For the CDR3, the DNA is TGTGCCAGCAGCCAGGCTGGCGGGCAGGCCGGGGGCTACACCTTC.

This chain uses TRBV9 with TRBJ1-1; D gene ambiguous. The CDR3 runs to 15 residues. CDR1 is SGDLS, CDR2 YYNGEE, per germline. Trimming shortened V by 3 bases and J by 1 base, and 13 bases separated the two germline ends. The CDR3 protein is CASSAGGGSNTEAFF. DNA for the CDR3: TGTGCCAGCAGCGCAGGAGGTGGGTCGAACACTGAAGCTTTCTTT.

This sequence joins TRBV6-6 and TRBJ2-7; 9 bases are a match to TRBD1. The germline V gene has CDR1 MNHNY and CDR2 SVGAGI (reference sequence). CDR3 size: 13 residues. J lost 3 bases, V lost 6 bases, and 3 bases had no gene match. CDR3 sequence: CASRDRGYYEQYF. The CDR3 region has the DNA TGTGCCAGCAGGGACAGGGGTTACTACGAGCAGTACTTC.

The rearrangement links TRBV7-3 to TRBJ2-2, with D possibly being TRBD2 (6 bases). This CDR3 has 16 amino acids. Germline CDR1 reads SGHTA; CDR2 reads FQGTGA. V gave up 1 base and J gave up 0 bases, with 9 bases separating them. This CDR3 reads CASSLMTGANTGELFF. The DNA of the CDR3 is TGTGCCAGCAGCTTAATGACGGGGGCGAACACCGGGGAGCTGTTTTTT.

This chain joins TRBV7-9 and TRBJ2-5, with D maybe TRBD2 (6 bases). Trimming removed 2 bases from V and 3 bases from J, with 16 bases in between. The CDR3 has 16 residues. The germline CDR1 and CDR2 sequences are SEHNR and FQNEAQ (reference sequence). The CDR3 sequence is CASSLRSGVHKETQYF. CDR3 bases: TGTGCCAGCAGCTTACGATCGGGAGTACACAAAGAGACCCAGTACTTC.

Here the CDR3 DNA reads TGTGCCAGCAGCCTGACAGGGCCTGGAAACACCATATATTTT. It specifies CASSLTGPGNTIYF. This rearrangement joins TRBV5-4 to TRBJ1-3; TRBD1 matches at 7 bases. Trimming removed 4 bases from V and 2 bases from J; junction bases left unmatched: 3. The CDR3 is 14 amino acids. In germline, CDR1 is SGHNT, CDR2 YYREEE (reference sequence).

The V call is TRBV6-6, the J call TRBJ2-7; 9 bases agree with TRBD1. Germline V gene sequence: CDR1 MNHNY, CDR2 SVGAGI (reference sequence). J gave up 3 bases and V 2 bases, and 8 bases lay outside the gene matches. The CDR3 runs to 16 residues. The CDR3 DNA sequence: TGTGCCAGCAGTTACGGGACAGGGACCTTCTTCTACGAGCAGTACTTC. Amino acids: CASSYGTGTFFYEQYF.

The genes are TRBV6-6 and TRBJ2-4; tentatively, D is TRBD1 (5 bases). Germline V gene sequence: CDR1 MNHNY, CDR2 SVGAGI (reference sequence). Trimming removed 3 bases at V and 2 bases at J, with 11 bases between. The CDR3 spans 15 residues. The CDR3 is CASSYGSGSKNIQYF. The CDR3 nucleotides read TGTGCCAGCAGTTATGGATCAGGGTCCAAAAACATTCAGTACTTC.

The chain recombines TRBV7-9 with TRBJ2-5; the match to TRBD1 covers 8 bases. The V and J ends lost 2 bases and 5 bases, in that order; junction bases with no gene match: 4. The CDR3 is 14 amino acids. Germline-derived CDR1 and CDR2 are SEHNR and FQNEAQ (reference sequence). Written as DNA, the CDR3 is TGTGCCAGCAGCTTAAGGACAGGGATGGAGACCCAGTACTTC. It specifies CASSLRTGMETQYF.

The chain carries TRBV19 and TRBJ1-1, with 7 bases fitting TRBD1. The CDR3 runs to 13 residues. Germline CDR1 LNHDA, CDR2 SQIVND (reference sequence). V lost 3 bases and J lost 4; bases outside the gene matches: 2. The CDR3 DNA follows: TGTGCCAGTAGTATGAGGGGGCTCACTGAAGCTTTCTTT. It encodes CASSMRGLTEAFF.

The rearrangement joins TRBV14 to TRBJ1-3, with 8 bases that match TRBD1. Germline loops: CDR1 SGHDN, CDR2 FVKESK. The CDR3 length is 15 residues. V shed 1 base, J shed 2 bases, and the junction held 1 base outside the gene matches. CDR3 region: CASSQADRAGNTIYF. CDR3 DNA sequence: TGTGCCAGCAGCCAAGCGGACAGGGCTGGAAACACCATATATTTT.

The V call is TRBV9, the J call TRBJ2-5; TRBD2 aligns across 10 bases. V shed 2 bases and J 1 base; nucleotides not matched to a gene: 8. Germline loops: CDR1 SGDLS, CDR2 YYNGEE. The CDR3 extends over 17 amino acids. CDR3 DNA sequence: TGTGCCAGCAGCGTGAGGTCTAGCGGGGGTTCCCAAGAGACCCAGTACTTC. Protein: CASSVRSSGGSQETQYF.

This chain joins TRBV6-5 and TRBJ1-1; weak D call: TRBD1 (5 bases). The V gene's germline CDR1 is MNHEY and CDR2 SVGAGI. The germline V and J ends were trimmed by 6 bases and 4 bases, with 18 bases remaining between them. The CDR3 has 15 residues. The CDR3 protein is CASRSTSRGGTEAFF. Here the CDR3 DNA reads TGTGCCAGCAGGTCCACGTCTCGCGGGGGCACTGAAGCTTTCTTT.